The 19 T cell receptor beta chains in this list originate from one sample, sequenced in a study of vaccination effects on CD4 cells after COVID-19. Before any sequencing was done, the ViraFEST assay used viral peptide pools to expand antigen-specific CD4+ T cells. The culture ran for roughly ten days before CD4+ T cells were isolated. This person's SARS-CoV-2 infection, confirmed by PCR, occurred between March and December 2020. Their antigen targets remain unknown. TCRdb's table, derived via immunoSEQ multiplex PCR, lists solely in-frame clones and lacks some. Of approximately 26,000 clones detected, about three quarters appear once; the ten largest clones hold 18%. The specimen was CD4+ T cells from PBMCs cultured with SARS-CoV-2 spike peptides, collected before COVID-19 vaccination. Receptor source: a human donor who had a prior SARS-CoV-2 infection.

V and J are TRBV20-1 and TRBJ1-1; D call uncertain. The CDR3 runs to 11 residues. The germline V and J ends were trimmed by 6 bases and 1 base, with 6 bases remaining between them. Germline-derived CDR1 and CDR2 are DFQATT and SNEGSKA (reference sequence). Here the CDR3 DNA reads TGCAGTGCCGGTCGGAACACTGAAGCTTTCTTT. Translation gives CSAGRNTEAFF.

The gene calls are TRBV6-4 and TRBJ1-2; D is unresolved. The V end was cut by 11 bases, the J end by 7 bases, with 11 bases between. The CDR3 is 10 residues long. Germline CDR1 and CDR2: MRHNA and SNTAGT. The CDR3 DNA follows: TGTGCCCCCCGAGTTAGTGGCTACACCTTC. This encodes CAPRVSGYTF.

The J gene is TRBJ1-5, the V gene TRBV12-3 or TRBV12-4, with D unclear. The CDR3 is made up of 13 amino acids. Trimming removed 5 bases at V and 0 bases at J, with 5 bases between. The CDR3 DNA follows: TGTGCCAGCAGTGCCTATAGCAATCAGCCCCAGCATTTT. The encoded protein is CASSAYSNQPQHF.

This chain joins TRBV27 and TRBJ2-3; 9 nucleotides match TRBD2. Germline values: CDR1 MNHEY, CDR2 SMNVEV (reference sequence). Trimming removed 1 base from V and 6 bases from J; junction bases left unmatched: 11. This CDR3 comprises 17 residues. CDR3 protein: CASSLWAGGGAGDTQYF. CDR3 DNA: TGTGCCAGCAGTTTATGGGCCGGCGGGGGGGCAGGCGATACGCAGTATTTT.

The rearrangement uses TRBV7-8 and TRBJ2-1; 8 bases fit TRBD2. CDR1 is SGHVS and CDR2 is FQNEAQ in the germline V gene. V lost 5 bases and J lost 9; bases outside the gene matches: 9. The CDR3 is 14 residues long. CDR3 nucleotide sequence: TGTGCCAGCAGCCCGCGACTAGCGTCCGGTGAGCAGTTCTTC. Translation: CASSPRLASGEQFF.

This rearrangement joins TRBV15 to TRBJ2-7, with 7 nucleotides matching TRBD2. This CDR3 is 14 amino acids long. V shed 3 bases, J shed 3 bases, and the junction held 5 bases outside the gene matches. Germline V lookup: CDR1 LNHNV, CDR2 YYDKDF (reference sequence). CDR3 bases: TGTGCCACCAGCAGGGGAGGGGACGGCTACGAGCAGTACTTC. This translates into CATSRGGDGYEQYF.

The chain links TRBV7-9 to TRBJ2-2; 11 bases fit TRBD2. CDR1 is SEHNR and CDR2 is FQNEAQ in the germline V gene (reference sequence). The length of the CDR3 is 19 residues. The V and J ends lost 2 bases and 1 base, in that order; junction bases with no gene match: 9. The CDR3 loop is CASSLWGASGGMNTGELFF. Here the CDR3 DNA reads TGTGCCAGCAGCTTATGGGGCGCTAGCGGGGGGATGAACACCGGGGAGCTGTTTTTT.

This clone was detected only once. The DNA of the CDR3 is TGCGCCAGCAGCCAAGAGGGCCGCGGGAATGAGCAGTTCTTC. Translation gives CASSQEGRGNEQFF. This chain joins TRBV4-3 and TRBJ2-1; D may be TRBD2 (5 bases). Per the germline V gene, CDR1 is LGHNA and CDR2 is YSLEER. V gave up 0 bases and J gave up 7 bases, with 10 bases separating them. The CDR3 extends over 14 amino acids.

The chain is built from TRBV2 and TRBJ2-1; the D gene is possibly TRBD1 (6 bases). The CDR3 has 13 residues. Germline V CDR1 and CDR2: SNHLY, FYNNEI. Deletions cut 7 bases from V and 6 bases from J, with 13 bases between. CDR3 amino acids: CASKGVAANEQFF. The CDR3 DNA reads as TGTGCCAGCAAGGGGGTCGCTGCCAATGAGCAGTTCTTC.

The chain carries TRBV7-2 and TRBJ2-1, with a possible D match to TRBD1 (5 bases). V was cut by 5 bases and J by 5 bases, with 10 bases left in between. The CDR3 has 13 amino acids. Per germline, CDR1 SGHTA and CDR2 FQGNSA. CDR3 sequence: CASSPRADNEQFF. The CDR3 region has the DNA TGTGCCAGCAGCCCCAGGGCAGACAATGAGCAGTTCTTC.

This clone was observed a handful of times. The rearrangement uses TRBV7-2 and TRBJ1-1; no reliable D call. The CDR3 totals 14 residues. Germline V gives CDR1 SGHTA, CDR2 FQGNSA. Trimming cost V 6 bases and J 0 bases, with 11 bases left between them. In nucleotides, the CDR3 is TGTGCCAGCAGTTTTCGAGCGATGAACACTGAAGCTTTCTTT. Its protein is CASSFRAMNTEAFF.

The chain carries TRBV19 and TRBJ1-1; TRBD1 might be the D (6 bases). Germline CDR1 is LNHDA and CDR2 is SQIVND (reference sequence). The V end lost 3 bases, the J end lost 4 bases, and 9 bases lay between the germline ends. The CDR3 length is 13 residues. The CDR3 loop reads CASSIRGPTEAFF. The CDR3 DNA follows: TGTGCCAGTAGTATCCGGGGGCCCACTGAAGCTTTCTTT.

The CDR3 protein is CASSYSGQGILGYTF. The CDR3 bases are TGTGCCAGCAGTTACAGTGGACAGGGAATTCTCGGCTACACCTTC. The rearrangement links TRBV6-5 to TRBJ1-2; 8 positions match TRBD1. The germline V gene encodes CDR1 MNHEY and CDR2 SVGAGI. V lost 2 bases, J lost 8 bases, and 10 bases stayed unmatched. CDR3 length equals 15 residues.

This chain uses TRBV21-1 with TRBJ2-5; the table calls TRBD2, which could not be checked here. TRBV21-1 is deemed a pseudogene. The CDR3 length is 15 residues. CDR3: CASSKELAAQETQYF. The DNA for the CDR3 is TGTGCCAGCAGCAAAGAACTAGCGGCACAAGAGACCCAGTACTTC.

The chain joins TRBV5-6 to TRBJ2-7, with TRBD2 identical over 11 bases. The CDR3 has 14 amino acids. Losses at the gene ends were 5 bases for V and 3 bases for J; bases not matched to a gene: 4. CDR1 is SGHDT and CDR2 is YYEEEE in the germline V gene. The CDR3 loop is CASSLGLAVYEQYF. In DNA form, the CDR3 reads TGTGCCAGCAGTCTGGGACTAGCGGTCTACGAGCAGTACTTC.

The rearrangement joins TRBV10-3 to TRBJ2-1; no firm D call. The CDR3 totals 19 residues. CDR1 ENHRY and CDR2 SYGVKD come from the germline V gene. V was cut by 0 bases and J by 0 bases, with 18 bases left in between. The CDR3 loop is CAISESSASSRSSYNEQFF. In nucleotides, the CDR3 is TGTGCCATCAGTGAGTCGAGCGCCTCCTCTCGGTCCTCCTACAATGAGCAGTTCTTC.

A single count supports this clone. The chain joins TRBV18 to TRBJ2-7, with D perhaps matching TRBD2 (6 bases). The CDR3 sequence is 14 residues long. Trimming stripped 4 bases from V and 2 bases from J, with 12 bases between. Germline V gives CDR1 KGHSH, CDR2 LQKENI. The CDR3: CASSRPGLPYEQYF. DNA for the CDR3: TGTGCCAGCTCACGCCCGGGACTCCCCTACGAGCAGTACTTC.

This clone qualifies as medium-sized. This chain links TRBV6-5 with TRBJ2-1; D uncertain. Per the germline V gene, CDR1 is MNHEY and CDR2 is SVGAGI. Trimming stripped 8 bases from V and 4 bases from J, with 3 bases between. CDR3 length equals 10 residues. The chain's CDR3 is CASGYNEQFF. The CDR3 DNA reads TGTGCCAGCGGGTACAATGAGCAGTTCTTC.

The V call is TRBV5-8, the J call TRBJ2-1; D is undetermined. Trimming shortened V by 0 bases and J by 3 bases, and 7 bases separated the two germline ends. The CDR3 is made up of 14 amino acids. Looked up from germline, CDR1 is SGHTS and CDR2 is YDEGEE. Written as DNA, the CDR3 is TGTGCCAGCAGCTTGGATCTACTCTACAATGAGCAGTTCTTC. The encoded protein is CASSLDLLYNEQFF.